Detailed here is one T cell receptor (beta chain). This specimen comes from a study of blood T cell repertoires in COVID-19. Libraries were prepared by immunoSEQ multiplex PCR; TCRdb keeps only in-frame clonotypes and omits some of them. This table holds just over 650,000 clones, about 90% found once. The material sequenced was peripheral blood. This receptor was obtained from a woman aged 18-29 years with acute or convalescent COVID-19.

CDR3 sequence reads: CASRDRGHDEQFF. CDR3 coding DNA: TGTGCCAGCAGGGACAGGGGTCACGATGAGCAGTTCTTC. This chain connects TRBV27 to TRBJ2-1; 9 bases match TRBD1. The CDR3 runs to 13 residues. The V gene's germline CDR1 is MNHEY and CDR2 SMNVEV (reference sequence). The V gene end was trimmed by 6 bases and the J gene end by 8 bases; junction bases not matched to a gene: 5.